This T cell receptor beta chain was retrieved from a study of shared clonotypes between healthy human individuals. Across the whole study: The cohort had two women and a few men, ages 18 to 49.

Germline V gives CDR1 SGHVS, CDR2 FNYEAQ. Losses at the gene ends were 1 base for V and 6 bases for J; bases not matched to a gene: 6. This CDR3 comprises 15 residues. Here immunoSEQ multiplex PCR was the method, and the copy in TCRdb shows in-frame clones only, minus some. The top ten clones hold 0.2% to 0.25% of a sample with roughly 850,000 clones, approximately 96% of them seen once. The naive CD8 subset, CD45RO-negative cells positively selected for CCR7, excluded terminally differentiated effector memory CD45RA+ cells. Participating donors were healthy, HIV-negative adults free of recent acute infections or vaccinations. All participating donors were Caucasian adults from Nashville, Tennessee.

Sequenced material: naive CD8+ T cells sorted from blood. This clonotype was obtained from a man aged 30 to 39 in good health. V gene TRBV7-6 combines with J gene TRBJ2-1; 7 nucleotides agree with TRBD2. DNA of the CDR3: TGTGCCAGCAGCTTAGGGTCGGGGGGAGGCAATGAGCAGTTCTTC. Translation: CASSLGSGGGNEQFF.